This is a list of T cell receptor beta chains from one sample in a study of blood T cells in healthy people across ages. TCRdb independently ran MiXCR on the 5' RACE reads; one entry per CDR3 protein. The sample comprises roughly 680,000 distinct CDR3 sequences, under 65% of which are singletons, and 13% rests with the top ten. The sequenced material came from blood. These receptors were taken from a woman older than 75 in good health. Each CDR3 is given with its conserved first and last residue. Each record gives: V gene, CDR3 protein.

>TRBV25-1
CASSEAGEAFF
>TRBV12-3/TRBV12-4
CASSLVSGGYTF
>TRBV5-1
CASSLGYTASAQYF
>TRBV7-9
CASSRPGGLNIQYF
>TRBV5-1
CASREGVGVTEAFF
>TRBV6-5
CASSKRGLEQYF
>TRBV6-5
CASRDRSSYNEQFF
>TRBV29-1
CSVFIAGVNQPQHF
>TRBV6-2/TRBV6-3
CASSEYAGAYYGYTF
>TRBV19
CASSSSTGRGFYNEQFF
>TRBV3-1
CASSTQGSGANVLTF
>TRBV7-2
CASSLTGTGNRPQHF
>TRBV3-1
CASSQEGGAIDTQYF
>TRBV6-5
CASSTPQGLGNTIYF
>TRBV21-1
CASSNEVQEVARTQYF
>TRBV20-1
CSASGLAGTSTDTQYF
>TRBV12-3/TRBV12-4
CASSLTGAGQRELFF
>TRBV7-9
CASSSRIAGADTQYF
>TRBV2
CASSESRQGSRAQYF
>TRBV3-1
CASSQDVRGIGEQFF
>TRBV3-1
CASSQDKQGGGYTF
>TRBV7-2
CASSFKGSNEKLFF
>TRBV7-9
CASSFTGGFYEQYF